The 28 T cell receptor beta chains in this list originate from one sample, sequenced in a study of blood T cell repertoires in COVID-19. TCRdb's copy holds only in-frame clones and misses some; the assay was immunoSEQ multiplex PCR. The repertoire holds 160,000 or so clones, with approximately 78% as singletons. The sequenced material came from peripheral blood. These TCRs come from a human donor in a cohort sampled during active COVID-19.

This chain uses TRBV10-3 with TRBJ2-1, with a weak D call TRBD2 (7 bases). The CDR3 totals 16 residues. The V and J ends lost 6 bases and 5 bases respectively, with 20 bases between them. Germline CDR1 ENHRY, CDR2 SYGVKD. CDR3 in DNA: TGTGCCATCAGCCCCGCGGGCGGGGGACACCACAATGAGCAGTTCTTC. Translating it yields CAISPAGGGHHNEQFF.

The V call is TRBV19, the J call TRBJ2-1; 8 nucleotides line up with TRBD2. Trimming took 3 bases from V and 7 from J; bases not matched to a gene: 5. Germline CDR1 is LNHDA and CDR2 is SQIVND (reference sequence). The CDR3 covers 14 residues. CDR3 sequence reads: CASSIRGGLNEQFF. The DNA of the CDR3 is TGTGCCAGTAGTATCCGCGGGGGGTTGAATGAGCAGTTCTTC.

The chain has TRBV7-8 and TRBJ1-5; D might be TRBD1 (6 bases). Between the trimmed V and J ends, which lost 1 base and 4 bases, there was a span of 11 bases. Germline V gene lookup returns CDR1 SGHVS and CDR2 FQNEAQ. The CDR3 is 15 amino acids. The CDR3 is CASSLETGINQPQHF. DNA of the CDR3: TGTGCCAGCAGCTTAGAAACAGGGATTAATCAGCCCCAGCATTTT.

This clone was seen only a few times. This chain connects TRBV11-2 to TRBJ2-1; 8 bases are shared with TRBD1. CDR1 is SGHAT, CDR2 FQNNGV, per germline. The CDR3 is 13 residues long. After removal of 2 bases from V and 8 bases from J, the junction contained 2 bases not matched to a gene. CDR3 bases: TGTGCCAGCAGCTTACAGGGGGCTGATGAGCAGTTCTTC. As protein: CASSLQGADEQFF.

The chain links TRBV25-1 to TRBJ2-7; 9 bases line up with TRBD2. The germline gives CDR1 MGHDK, CDR2 SYGVNS. The CDR3 contains 15 residues. V lost 6 bases and J lost 3; bases outside the gene matches: 9. CDR3: CASSQPGLAGYEQYF. DNA for the CDR3: TGTGCCAGCAGCCAGCCGGGACTAGCAGGCTACGAGCAGTACTTC.

The V and J genes are TRBV7-2 and TRBJ2-1; TRBD2 matches 11 bases. Germline loops: CDR1 SGHTA, CDR2 FQGNSA. CDR3 length: 16 residues. The trim removed 5 bases at V and 3 bases at J, leaving 6 bases unmatched. The CDR3 reads CASSPIAGGLYNEQFF. CDR3 in DNA: TGTGCCAGCAGCCCAATAGCGGGAGGGCTCTACAATGAGCAGTTCTTC. Full variable domain (rest looked up from reference TRBV7-2 and TRBJ2-1): GAGVSQSPSNKVTEKGKDVELRCDPISGHTALYWYRQSLGQGLEFLIYFQGNSAPDKSGLPSDRFSAERTGGSVSTLTIQRTQQEDSAVYLCASSPIAGGLYNEQFFGPGTRLTVL.

The rearrangement links TRBV7-6 to TRBJ2-2, with D possibly matching TRBD2 (7 bases). CDR1 is SGHVS, CDR2 FNYEAQ, per germline. The CDR3 loop spans 16 amino acids. Trimming took 3 bases from V and 6 from J, leaving 17 bases between them. The CDR3 is CASSFLGGAQAGELFF. In DNA, the CDR3 is TGTGCCAGCAGCTTCCTGGGGGGGGCGCAAGCCGGGGAGCTGTTTTTT.

The chain joins TRBV7-9 to TRBJ2-1, with D hard to call. CDR3 length: 11 amino acids. Germline V gene lookup returns CDR1 SEHNR and CDR2 FQNEAQ (reference sequence). V dropped 0 bases and J dropped 10 bases, with 4 bases sitting between them. In nucleotides, the CDR3 is TGTGCCAGCAGCTTAGCCGTAGAGCAGTTCTTC. It specifies CASSLAVEQFF. The variable domain in full, completed from reference TRBV7-9 and TRBJ2-1, reads DTGVSQNPRHKITKRGQNVTFRCDPISEHNRLYWYRQTLGQGPEFLTYFQNEAQLEKSRLLSDRFSAERPKGSFSTLEIQRTEQGDSAMYLCASSLAVEQFFGPGTRLTVL.

This sequence joins TRBV5-1 and TRBJ1-1; a possible D gene is TRBD1 (6 bases). Germline CDR1 SGHRS, CDR2 YFSETQ. The CDR3 is made up of 14 amino acids. The germline V and J ends were trimmed by 1 base and 8 bases, with 15 bases remaining between them. CDR3: CASSLLGGKHEAFF. CDR3 nucleotides: TGCGCCAGCAGCTTGTTAGGGGGAAAACACGAAGCTTTCTTT.

The chain recombines TRBV12-3 or TRBV12-4 with TRBJ2-5, with TRBD2 identical over 7 bases. The J segment lost 7 bases and the V segment lost 2 bases, leaving 4 bases of the junction unmatched. CDR3 length: 13 residues. DNA for the CDR3: TGTGCCAGCAGTTTAAGCGGGGCTGTGACCCAGTACTTC. It encodes CASSLSGAVTQYF.

The rearrangement uses TRBV7-9 and TRBJ2-5; tentative D call: TRBD1 (6 bases). CDR3 length equals 17 residues. Germline values: CDR1 SEHNR, CDR2 FQNEAQ (reference sequence). CDR3 loop: CATAASVDRSYQETQYF. The CDR3 DNA reads as TGTGCGACAGCAGCCTCTGTAGACAGGTCGTACCAAGAGACCCAGTACTTC.

The V gene is TRBV11-2, the J gene TRBJ2-4; D gene ambiguous. Per the germline V gene, CDR1 is SGHAT and CDR2 is FQNNGV. V gave up 5 bases and J gave up 5 bases, with 7 bases separating them. This CDR3 has 12 residues. The CDR3 reads CASSNTENIQYF. The CDR3 DNA reads as TGTGCCAGCAGCAACACAGAAAACATTCAGTACTTC. Full variable domain (missing parts from reference TRBV11-2 and TRBJ2-4): EAGVAQSPRYKIIEKRQSVAFWCNPISGHATLYWYQQILGQGPKLLIQFQNNGVVDDSQLPKDRFSAERLKGVDSTLKIQPAKLEDSAVYLCASSNTENIQYFGAGTRLSVL.

J is TRBJ1-1 and V is TRBV12-3 or TRBV12-4; no clear D. This CDR3 has 10 residues. The V gene lost 8 bases and the J gene lost 3 bases, with 4 bases spanning the gap. Here the CDR3 reads CASADTEAFF. As DNA, the CDR3 is TGTGCCAGCGCAGACACTGAAGCTTTCTTT.

This clone was seen once. The gene calls are TRBV6-1 and TRBJ2-7, with TRBD1 matching 9 bases. Germline CDR1 and CDR2: MNHNS and SASEGT. J lost 0 bases, V lost 7 bases, and 4 bases had no gene match. The CDR3 totals 14 residues. The CDR3 sequence: CASIPTGGSYEQYF. Here the CDR3 DNA reads TGTGCCAGCATCCCGACAGGGGGCTCCTACGAGCAGTACTTC.

This clone has just one count. The rearrangement joins TRBV3-1 (or the pseudogene TRBV3-2) to TRBJ1-3; the D gene is possibly TRBD1 (5 bases). This CDR3 is built from 15 residues. V was trimmed by 3 bases and J by 0 bases, leaving 9 bases between them. Germline-derived CDR1 and CDR2 are LGHDT and YNNKEL (reference sequence). The CDR3 nucleotides read TGTGCCAGCAGCCACCCGGGACTCTCTGGAAACACCATATATTTT. This sequence encodes CASSHPGLSGNTIYF.

The V call is TRBV30, the J call TRBJ1-5; D perhaps matches TRBD1 (5 bases). The CDR3 runs 16 residues. The V gene's germline CDR1 is GTSNPN and CDR2 SVGIG (reference sequence). V gave up 1 base and J gave up 3 bases, with 16 bases separating them. Here the CDR3 reads CAWSASTTGTNQPQHF. CDR3 DNA sequence: TGTGCCTGGAGTGCTTCTACTACAGGAACCAATCAGCCCCAGCATTTT.

The chain combines TRBV12-5 with TRBJ2-3; weak D call: TRBD2 (5 bases). Trimming shortened V by 0 bases and J by 8 bases, and 21 bases separated the two germline ends. The CDR3 contains 17 residues. Germline CDR1 reads LGHNT; CDR2 reads FRNRAP. CDR3 coding DNA: TGTGCTAGTGGTTTGGTACGGCCACCCCTCAAAGGAGGTACGCAGTATTTT. Its protein product is CASGLVRPPLKGGTQYF.

V gene TRBV19 combines with J gene TRBJ1-3; perhaps TRBD1 as D (6 bases). This CDR3 has 13 residues. Between the trimmed V and J ends, which lost 5 bases and 8 bases, there was a span of 13 bases. From germline, CDR1 is LNHDA and CDR2 SQIVND (reference sequence). The CDR3 here is CASSPRGGDTIYF. CDR3 nucleotides: TGTGCCAGTAGTCCCCGAGGGGGAGACACCATATATTTT.

V usage is TRBV7-6 and J usage is TRBJ2-3; perhaps TRBD1 as D (5 bases). Looked up from germline, CDR1 is SGHVS and CDR2 is FNYEAQ. Trimming took 5 bases from V and 3 from J, leaving 18 bases between them. The CDR3 has 16 amino acids. Written as DNA, the CDR3 is TGTGCCAGCAGCATCCAGGGATACAACCCTACAGATACGCAGTATTTT. This codes for CASSIQGYNPTDTQYF.

The sample holds a few counts of this clone. The rearrangement links TRBV7-9 to TRBJ1-1; D is undetermined. This CDR3 has 12 residues. Per germline, CDR1 SEHNR and CDR2 FQNEAQ (reference sequence). CDR3 in DNA: TGTGTCCTCCTGGAGGGAAAAACTGAAGCTTTCTTT. Its translation is CVLLEGKTEAFF.

The chain employs TRBV11-2 and TRBJ1-2; D ambiguous. V lost 5 bases to trimming and J lost 2 bases, with 9 bases between them. Germline V gene sequence: CDR1 SGHAT, CDR2 FQNNGV. The CDR3 contains 13 residues. The CDR3 DNA reads TGTGCCAGCAGCCCCAGCGAAAACTATGGCTACACCTTC. Translation gives CASSPSENYGYTF.

The chain links TRBV6-5 to TRBJ2-5; no definite D call. The CDR3 has 12 amino acids. Trimming removed 3 bases from V and 5 bases from J, with 7 bases in between. Germline loops: CDR1 MNHEY, CDR2 SVGAGI. The CDR3 sequence is CASSYGQETQYF. CDR3 in DNA: TGTGCCAGCAGTTATGGCCAGGAGACCCAGTACTTC.

In DNA form, the CDR3 reads TGTGCCAGCAGCCCTCCTTCCTCCGGGACAGGGATTGGCTACACCTTC. It translates to CASSPPSSGTGIGYTF. The chain joins TRBV6-2 or TRBV6-3 to TRBJ1-2, with TRBD1 identical over 9 bases. CDR3 size: 16 residues. The germline V gene has CDR1 MNHEY and CDR2 SVGEGT. J gave up 7 bases and V 6 bases, and 15 bases lay outside the gene matches.

This rearrangement joins TRBV5-1 to TRBJ2-1; 12 bases map to TRBD2. Germline values: CDR1 SGHRS, CDR2 YFSETQ. J gave up 6 bases and V 2 bases, and 3 bases lay outside the gene matches. This CDR3 spans 15 amino acids. CDR3 DNA: TGCGCCAGCAGCTTCGGACTAGCGGGGACCAATGAGCAGTTCTTC. Amino acid sequence: CASSFGLAGTNEQFF.

This clone was seen more than once but under ten times. This sequence joins TRBV7-9 and TRBJ2-1; a weak D match, TRBD1 (6 bases). CDR1 and CDR2 (germline): SEHNR, FQNEAQ (reference sequence). The CDR3 contains 15 residues. Trimming pared 5 bases from V and 8 bases from J, leaving 19 bases between. The CDR3 loop is CASSPQGTSTDEQFF. The CDR3, as DNA: TGTGCCAGCAGCCCCCAGGGGACGTCTACGGATGAGCAGTTCTTC.

J is TRBJ1-2 and V is TRBV7-9, with D tentatively TRBD1 (5 bases). The CDR3 is 16 residues long. Trimming pared 6 bases from V and 3 bases from J, leaving 20 bases between. The germline CDR1 and CDR2 sequences are SEHNR and FQNEAQ (reference sequence). The CDR3 region has the DNA TGTGCCAGCAGGTCCCCCCTGGCAGGGAAGGACTATGGCTACACCTTC. Translated, it gives CASRSPLAGKDYGYTF.

The V call is TRBV7-2, the J call TRBJ1-5; maybe TRBD1 (5 bases). This CDR3 region has 17 residues. The germline gives CDR1 SGHTA, CDR2 FQGNSA. Trimming cost V 1 base and J 4 bases, with 17 bases left between them. The CDR3 region is CASSLGAGRGLNQPQHF. Written as DNA, the CDR3 is TGTGCCAGCAGCTTAGGGGCAGGGCGAGGATTAAATCAGCCCCAGCATTTT.

The chain links TRBV10-2 to TRBJ2-1; a possible D gene is TRBD2 (6 bases). CDR3 length: 13 residues. Trimming pared 7 bases from V and 9 bases from J, leaving 16 bases between. Germline V gene sequence: CDR1 WSHSY, CDR2 SAAADI. The CDR3 is CASTSFMGGEQFF. CDR3 coding DNA: TGCGCCAGCACCTCGTTTATGGGGGGTGAGCAGTTCTTC.